This paragraph reports one TCR beta chain. CDR3 length equals 15 residues. The germline V gene has CDR1 MGHRA and CDR2 YSYEKL. V gave up 2 bases and J gave up 5 bases; unmatched junction bases: 9. The data belong to a study of blood T cell repertoires in COVID-19. Only in-frame clones appear in the TCRdb table, and some are missing; sequencing was by immunoSEQ multiplex PCR. The table lists around 450,000 clones, 87% of them singletons. This sequence originates from a woman between 18 and 30 years old with acute COVID-19. V gene TRBV4-1 combines with J gene TRBJ2-7, with TRBD2 identical over 7 bases. What was sequenced was PBMCs or T cells enriched from blood (not recorded which). The CDR3 DNA follows: TGCGCCAGCAGCCAAAGGGGCTCACGGGGGGACGAGCAGTACTTC. Translated: CASSQRGSRGDEQYF.